This passage covers 22 T cell receptor beta chains from one sample sequenced in a study of blood T cells in healthy people across ages. A second PCR of roughly 6 to 12 cycles used a sample-barcoded 5' primer and a J-beta primer mix. A single record per CDR3 protein comes from TCRdb applying MiXCR to the 5' RACE reads. This table holds roughly 1.4 million distinct CDR3 sequences, approximately 60% found once. Sequenced sample: blood. Receptor source: a man younger than 35 in good health.

The rearrangement links TRBV20-1 to TRBJ1-4; D may be TRBD1 (6 bases). V was trimmed by 3 bases and J by 8 bases, leaving 16 bases between them. Germline V CDR1 and CDR2: DFQATT, SNEGSKA (reference sequence). The CDR3 is 14 amino acids. CDR3 sequence reads: CSASDWGAREKLFF. DNA of the CDR3: TGCAGTGCTAGTGATTGGGGGGCGAGGGAAAAACTGTTTTTT.

The rearrangement links TRBV20-1 to TRBJ1-2; D may be TRBD1 (6 bases). The germline V gene has CDR1 DFQATT and CDR2 SNEGSKA (reference sequence). The CDR3 loop spans 13 amino acids. The V end was cut by 1 base, the J end by 0 bases, with 6 bases between. For the CDR3, the DNA is TGCAGTGCTAGAGGGACAGCTAACTATGGCTACACCTTC. Residues: CSARGTANYGYTF.

The chain links TRBV15 to TRBJ1-5, with TRBD1 matching over 9 bases. Per germline, CDR1 LNHNV and CDR2 YYDKDF (reference sequence). The CDR3 consists of 17 residues. Unmatched junction bases numbered 7, after V lost 0 bases and J lost 4 bases. The CDR3 DNA follows: TGTGCCACCAGCAGAGATAGGGTACAGGGGGCGAATCAGCCCCAGCATTTT. This sequence encodes CATSRDRVQGANQPQHF.

There are a few counts of this clonotype. The chain joins TRBV29-1 to TRBJ2-5, with D tentatively TRBD1 (6 bases). The CDR3 spans 13 residues. CDR1 is SQVTM, CDR2 ANQGSEA, per germline. V dropped 4 bases and J dropped 5 bases, with 14 bases sitting between them. The CDR3 coding sequence is TGCAGCGTTGTATATACAGGGTCGGAGACCCAGTACTTC. Translated, it gives CSVVYTGSETQYF.

The J gene is TRBJ2-5, the V gene TRBV11-2; D remains unclear. V was clipped by 3 bases and J by 5 bases, with 16 bases between them. The CDR3 extends over 15 amino acids. The germline V gene has CDR1 SGHAT and CDR2 FQNNGV. The CDR3 spells CASSFRTPLRETQYF. CDR3 DNA sequence: TGTGCCAGCAGCTTTAGGACCCCCCTAAGGGAGACCCAGTACTTC.

J is TRBJ2-7 and V is TRBV9; the match to TRBD1 covers 11 bases. The CDR3 contains 17 residues. Losses at the gene ends were 3 bases for V and 1 base for J; bases not matched to a gene: 9. Germline V gene sequence: CDR1 SGDLS, CDR2 YYNGEE. The CDR3: CASSGDWTGGRSYEQYF. The CDR3 nucleotides read TGTGCCAGCAGCGGAGATTGGACAGGGGGCAGGTCCTACGAGCAGTACTTC.

The V call is TRBV20-1, the J call TRBJ2-7, with TRBD1 matching 7 bases. Germline V gene sequence: CDR1 DFQATT, CDR2 SNEGSKA (reference sequence). This CDR3 is 16 amino acids long. V lost 2 bases and J lost 4; bases outside the gene matches: 14. This CDR3 reads CSARLIKTGQTYEQYF. DNA of the CDR3: TGCAGTGCTAGATTGATTAAAACGGGACAGACTTACGAGCAGTACTTC.

The count of this clonotype is one. The rearrangement uses TRBV20-1 and TRBJ2-2; D is undetermined. Germline CDR1 is DFQATT and CDR2 is SNEGSKA (reference sequence). V was cut by 3 bases and J by 1 base, with 9 bases left in between. The length of the CDR3 is 14 residues. CDR3 loop: CSARPPLNTGELFF. CDR3 coding DNA: TGCAGTGCTAGGCCCCCCCTGAACACCGGGGAGCTGTTTTTT.

Note on this clonotype: At one end the junction does not follow the germline gene, possibly because of a read error. The rearrangement joins TRBV3-1 to TRBJ1-6, with unresolved D. The germline V gene encodes CDR1 LGHDT and CDR2 YNNKEL (reference sequence). The CDR3 is made up of 21 amino acids. The CDR3 region has the DNA TGTGCCAGCAGCCAAGATGGTATGGATCTCCTGAGGGCGGAATGGGATTCGCCCCTCCACTTT. Translated: CASSQDGMDLLRAEWDSPLHF.

Only a few counts were recorded for this clonotype. This chain connects TRBV29-1 to TRBJ2-7; tentative D call: TRBD1 (6 bases). The DNA matches TRBJ2-5 better at its end, which makes the J call doubtful. Germline CDR1 SQVTM, CDR2 ANQGSEA. The CDR3 is 12 amino acids. As DNA, the CDR3 is TGCAGCGCCGCAGGGGTCGGAGAGACCCAGTACTTC. It specifies CSAAGVGETQYF.

The gene calls are TRBV12-3 or TRBV12-4 and TRBJ1-1; D possibly corresponds to TRBD1 (6 bases). Trimming pared 5 bases from V and 1 base from J, leaving 11 bases between. CDR3 length: 14 amino acids. In nucleotides, the CDR3 is TGTGCCAGCAGTCAGCAGGGGAGGAACACTGAAGCTTTCTTT. Protein product: CASSQQGRNTEAFF.

This rearrangement joins TRBV28 to TRBJ2-1; possible D gene TRBD1, 6 bases. Looked up from germline, CDR1 is MDHEN and CDR2 is SYDVKM. This CDR3 comprises 13 residues. V lost 5 bases to trimming and J lost 5 bases, with 10 bases between them. CDR3 sequence reads: CASSVTGDNEQFF. The DNA of the CDR3 is TGTGCCAGCAGTGTGACAGGCGACAATGAGCAGTTCTTC.

There are a few counts of this clonotype. This rearrangement joins TRBV6-5 to TRBJ1-2; TRBD1 might be the D (6 bases). Germline lookup yields CDR1 MNHEY and CDR2 SVGAGI. V shed 0 bases and J shed 7 bases, with 24 bases lying between them. This CDR3 contains 18 residues. As DNA, the CDR3 is TGTGCCAGCAGTTACTCGATAGGACAGTCCTATGAAGTCGCTGGCTACACCTTC. Amino acid sequence: CASSYSIGQSYEVAGYTF.

V is TRBV28 and J is TRBJ1-1, with D possibly being TRBD1 (5 bases). CDR1 and CDR2 (germline): MDHEN, SYDVKM. The V and J ends lost 10 bases and 4 bases respectively, with 16 bases between them. The CDR3 is 13 amino acids. Written as DNA, the CDR3 is TGTGCCATCCTCCGGGACGGGCTCACTGAAGCTTTCTTT. Its translation: CAILRDGLTEAFF.

The CDR3 coding sequence is TGCGCCAGCAGTGACGGGGGGCCTCGGGCCAAAAACATTCAGTACTTC. This sequence encodes CASSDGGPRAKNIQYF. This chain joins TRBV10-1 and TRBJ2-4; TRBD2 might be the D (7 bases). There are 16 residues in the CDR3. V was trimmed by 3 bases and J by 1 base, leaving 13 bases between them. Germline CDR1 reads WNHNN; CDR2 reads SYGVQD (reference sequence).

This clonotype turned up a few times. V gene TRBV29-1 combines with J gene TRBJ1-2, with D uncertain. V lost 4 bases, J lost 2 bases, and 14 bases lay in between. This CDR3 has 14 residues. CDR1 SQVTM and CDR2 ANQGSEA come from the germline V gene. The CDR3 sequence is CSVGPLTANYGYTF. DNA for the CDR3: TGCAGCGTTGGCCCTTTGACGGCGAACTATGGCTACACCTTC. Full variable domain (remainder filled in from reference TRBV29-1 and TRBJ1-2): SAVISQKPSRDICQRGTSLTIQCQVDSQVTMMFWYRQQPGQSLTLIATANQGSEATYESGFVIDKFPISRPNLTFSTLTVSNMSPEDSSIYLCSVGPLTANYGYTFGSGTRLTVV.

The chain employs TRBV5-1 and TRBJ2-7, with D maybe TRBD2 (6 bases). V gave up 0 bases and J gave up 3 bases, with 13 bases separating them. Germline CDR1 reads SGHRS; CDR2 reads YFSETQ. The CDR3 extends over 15 amino acids. The CDR3 DNA sequence: TGCGCCAGCAGCTTGGTTGCGGGAAGGGGCTACGAGCAGTACTTC. Translated: CASSLVAGRGYEQYF.

J is TRBJ2-3 and V is TRBV28; the match to TRBD1 covers 9 bases. Trimming at V came to 6 bases and at J to 2 bases, leaving 6 bases not matched to a gene. There are 15 residues in the CDR3. CDR1 is MDHEN and CDR2 is SYDVKM in the germline V gene. CDR3 bases: TGTGCCAGCAGCACCGGGACAGGGCTCACAGATACGCAGTATTTT. This encodes CASSTGTGLTDTQYF.

This clonotype was picked up one time. V gene TRBV20-1 combines with J gene TRBJ2-3; D perhaps matches TRBD1 (5 bases). CDR1 DFQATT and CDR2 SNEGSKA come from the germline V gene (reference sequence). The CDR3 consists of 13 residues. The V end lost 4 bases, the J end lost 3 bases, and 11 bases lay between the germline ends. CDR3 DNA: TGCAGTGCTAAGACAGCTAGAACAGATACGCAGTATTTT. It encodes CSAKTARTDTQYF.

The sample holds one count of this clonotype. The gene calls are TRBV7-2 and TRBJ1-5; D call uncertain. CDR3 length equals 14 residues. Trimming removed 1 base at V and 1 base at J, with 5 bases between. Germline CDR1 reads SGHTA; CDR2 reads FQGNSA. In DNA form, the CDR3 reads TGTGCCAGCAGCTTAGAGTGGAGCAATCAGCCCCAGCATTTT. Residues: CASSLEWSNQPQHF.

This clonotype was counted a few times. A read error may account for a junction end that differs from germline. The chain joins TRBV7-9 to TRBJ1-2; maybe TRBD1 (5 bases). CDR1 is SEHNR, CDR2 FQNEAQ, per germline (reference sequence). The CDR3 consists of 14 residues. This CDR3 is CASGLGRVLYGYTF. The CDR3 nucleotides are TGTGCCAGCGGCTTGGGCAGGGTGCTCTATGGCTACACCTTC.

This clonotype was observed a handful of times. This CDR3 is CASSNRQGRNEQFF. CDR3 bases: TGTGCCAGCAGTAACCGACAGGGGAGGAATGAGCAGTTCTTC. The gene calls are TRBV12-3 or TRBV12-4 and TRBJ2-1; 8 nucleotides line up with TRBD1. With V trimmed by 5 bases and J by 7 bases, 7 bases remained unmatched. This CDR3 is 14 amino acids long.